These T cell receptor beta chains were read from a single sample in a study of cytomegalovirus exposure and HLA in healthy donors. Libraries were prepared by immunoSEQ multiplex PCR; TCRdb keeps only in-frame clonotypes and omits some of them. The table shows about 79,000 clones, with less than 80% occurring only once. Material for sequencing was PBMCs. The receptors derive from a woman aged 50 to 60 in good health and CMV-seropositive. Each CDR3 is given with its conserved first and last residue. The D gene is left open where the match is weak. Rows give clone size only sometimes, using once, few, many, or a class for an expanded clone.

d_call j_call clone_size v_call cdr3_aa cdr3_nt
TRBD1 TRBJ1-2 few TRBV4-1 CASSQARQGFYGYTF TGCGCCAGCAGCCAAGCTAGACAGGGATTTTATGGCTACACCTTC
TRBD1 TRBJ1-4 - TRBV2 CASRGQVRGEKLFF TGTGCCAGCCGAGGACAGGTTCGGGGTGAAAAACTGTTTTTT
TRBD2 TRBJ2-1 - TRBV29-1 CSAHSSGGSSYNEQFF TGCAGCGCCCATAGTAGCGGGGGGAGCTCCTACAATGAGCAGTTCTTC
TRBD2 TRBJ2-1 few TRBV7-9 CSSSPTSGGYNEQFF TGTTCCAGCAGCCCAACTAGCGGGGGTTACAATGAGCAGTTCTTC
TRBD1 TRBJ2-1 - TRBV4-1 CASSPLDRDEQFF TGCGCCAGCAGCCCCCTCGACAGGGATGAGCAGTTCTTC
- TRBJ1-5 - TRBV7-2 CASSLGGERPQHF TGTGCCAGCAGCTTGGGGGGGGAGAGGCCCCAGCATTTT
TRBD2 TRBJ2-3 - TRBV11-3 CASSLDPAGLAGLTGDTQYF TGTGCCAGCAGCTTAGATCCCGCCGGGCTAGCGGGGCTAACGGGAGATACGCAGTATTTT
TRBD1 TRBJ1-1 - TRBV4-1 CASSQGDRGLGPEAFF TGCGCCAGCAGCCAAGGGGACAGGGGATTGGGCCCTGAAGCTTTCTTT
TRBD2 TRBJ2-7 - TRBV14 CASSRTSGGAEQYF TGTGCCAGCAGCCGCACTAGCGGGGGGGCCGAGCAGTACTTC
TRBD1 TRBJ2-1 - TRBV27 CASSQRQGLNNEQFF TGTGCCAGCAGCCAACGACAGGGGCTCAACAATGAGCAGTTCTTC
- TRBJ1-2 - TRBV28 CASTGPNYGYTF TGTGCCAGCACAGGCCCTAACTATGGCTACACCTTC
TRBD2 TRBJ2-3 - TRBV5-4 CASSLRGDTDTQYF TGTGCCAGCAGCTTGCGGGGGGACACAGATACGCAGTATTTT
TRBD1 TRBJ1-1 many TRBV28 CASPGQGIMNTEAFF TGTGCCAGCCCGGGACAGGGTATTATGAACACTGAAGCTTTCTTT
TRBD1 TRBJ1-1 - TRBV19 CASSIGQGALRAFF TGTGCCAGTAGTATCGGCCAGGGGGCGCTTAGGGCTTTCTTT
TRBD1 TRBJ2-3 once TRBV19 CASRPTGVGDTQYF TGTGCCAGTAGGCCGACAGGGGTGGGAGATACGCAGTATTTT
- TRBJ2-2 - TRBV5-4 CASRTSTDMNTGELFF TGTGCCAGCAGAACCTCCACAGACATGAACACCGGGGAGCTGTTTTTT
- TRBJ2-7 - TRBV6-5 CASRLGLRQYF TGTGCCAGCAGACTGGGGCTCAGGCAGTACTTC
- TRBJ2-7 - TRBV19 CASTPDPTGFEQYF TGTGCCAGTACCCCTGACCCTACAGGGTTCGAGCAGTACTTC
- TRBJ2-7 - TRBV25-1 CATGQSYEQYF TGTGCTACCGGACAGTCCTACGAGCAGTACTTC
TRBD1 TRBJ2-1 - TRBV18 CASSQRQGTYNEQFF TGTGCCAGCTCGCAACGACAGGGAACCTACAATGAGCAGTTCTTC
TRBD2 TRBJ2-2 - TRBV10-2 CASRPGLAETGELFF TGCGCCAGCAGGCCGGGACTAGCGGAAACCGGGGAGCTGTTTTTT
- TRBJ2-3 - TRBV5-7 CASSLPRGTDTQYF TGTGCCAGCAGCTTGCCGAGGGGCACAGATACGCAGTATTTT